This TCR beta chain was identified in a study of blood T cells in healthy people across ages. Then a second PCR, running about 6 to 11 cycles, was carried out with a sample-barcoded 5' primer and a J-beta primer mix. TCRdb reprocessed the 5' RACE reads via MiXCR and lists one record per CDR3 protein. Of under 2,000,000 distinct CDR3 sequences in the sample, about 50% were seen once. This clonotype came up a few times. This CDR3 has 15 amino acids. V trimming: 6 bases; J trimming: 1 base; junction bases outside the gene matches: 8. Looked up from germline, CDR1 is MNHEY and CDR2 is SVGEGT. The source is a woman in her forties in good health. Sequencing input: blood. The rearrangement links TRBV6-2 or TRBV6-3 to TRBJ2-5; 7 bases fit TRBD1. CDR3 DNA sequence: TGTGCCAGCAGAAAGGACAGGATCGGCCAAGAGACCCAGTACTTC. Translating it yields CASRKDRIGQETQYF.